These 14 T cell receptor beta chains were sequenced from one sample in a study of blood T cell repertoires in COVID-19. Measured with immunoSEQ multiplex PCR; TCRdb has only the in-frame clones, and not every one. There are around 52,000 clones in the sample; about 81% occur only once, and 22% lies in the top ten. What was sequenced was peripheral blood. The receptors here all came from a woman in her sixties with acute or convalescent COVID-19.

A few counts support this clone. CDR3 sequence reads: CAWSGPGGLGGYTF. DNA of the CDR3: TGTGCCTGGAGTGGTCCAGGGGGGCTTGGAGGCTACACCTTC. The chain carries TRBV30 and TRBJ1-2, with 7 positions matching TRBD1. Losses at the gene ends were 1 base for V and 8 bases for J; bases not matched to a gene: 10. The germline V gene encodes CDR1 GTSNPN and CDR2 SVGIG (reference sequence). This CDR3 comprises 14 residues.

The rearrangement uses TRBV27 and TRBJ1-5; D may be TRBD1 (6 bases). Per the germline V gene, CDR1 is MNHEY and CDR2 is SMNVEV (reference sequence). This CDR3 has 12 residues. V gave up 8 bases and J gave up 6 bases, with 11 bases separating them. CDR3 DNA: TGTGCCAGCGCAGGGGAGGGTCAGCCCCAGCATTTT. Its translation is CASAGEGQPQHF.

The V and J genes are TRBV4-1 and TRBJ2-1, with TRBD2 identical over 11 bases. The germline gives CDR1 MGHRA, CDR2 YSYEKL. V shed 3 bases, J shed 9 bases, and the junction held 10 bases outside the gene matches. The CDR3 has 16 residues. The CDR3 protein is CASSQFSGGAGGEQFF. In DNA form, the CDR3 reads TGCGCCAGCAGCCAGTTTAGCGGGGGGGCCGGTGGTGAGCAGTTCTTC.

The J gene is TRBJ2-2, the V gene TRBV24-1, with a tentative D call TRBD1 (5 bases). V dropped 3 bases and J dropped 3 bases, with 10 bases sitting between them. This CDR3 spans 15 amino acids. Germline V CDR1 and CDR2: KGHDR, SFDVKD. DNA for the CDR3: TGTGCCACCAGTGATCAGGGCTACGACACCGGGGAGCTGTTTTTT. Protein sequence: CATSDQGYDTGELFF.

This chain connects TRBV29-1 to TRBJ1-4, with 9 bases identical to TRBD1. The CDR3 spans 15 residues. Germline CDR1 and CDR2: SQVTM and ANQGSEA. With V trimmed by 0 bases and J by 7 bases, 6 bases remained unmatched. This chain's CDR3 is CSVEDTRTGVEKLFF. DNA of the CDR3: TGCAGCGTTGAAGACACGAGGACAGGGGTTGAAAAACTGTTTTTT.

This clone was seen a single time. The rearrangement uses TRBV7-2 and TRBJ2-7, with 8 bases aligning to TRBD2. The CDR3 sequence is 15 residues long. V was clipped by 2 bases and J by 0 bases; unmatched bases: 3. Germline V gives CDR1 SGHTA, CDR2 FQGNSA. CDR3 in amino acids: CASSLSGGYSYEQYF. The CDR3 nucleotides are TGTGCCAGCAGCTTAAGCGGGGGCTACTCCTACGAGCAGTACTTC.

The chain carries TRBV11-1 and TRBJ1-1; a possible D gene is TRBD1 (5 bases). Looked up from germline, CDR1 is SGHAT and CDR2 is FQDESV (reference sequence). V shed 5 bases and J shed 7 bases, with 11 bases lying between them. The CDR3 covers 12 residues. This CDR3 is CASSETQVEAFF. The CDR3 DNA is TGTGCCAGCAGCGAAACACAGGTTGAAGCTTTCTTT.

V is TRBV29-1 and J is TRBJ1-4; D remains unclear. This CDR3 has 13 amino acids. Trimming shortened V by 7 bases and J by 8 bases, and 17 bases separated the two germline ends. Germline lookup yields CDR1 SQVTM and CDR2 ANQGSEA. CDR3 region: CSACRGVGEKLFF. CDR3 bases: TGCAGCGCCTGTCGCGGGGTAGGGGAAAAACTGTTTTTT.

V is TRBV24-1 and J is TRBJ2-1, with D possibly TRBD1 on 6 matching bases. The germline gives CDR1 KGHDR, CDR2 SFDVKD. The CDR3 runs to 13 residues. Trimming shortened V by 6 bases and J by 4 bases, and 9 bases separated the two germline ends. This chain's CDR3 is CATSNGQYNEQFF. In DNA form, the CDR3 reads TGTGCCACCAGTAACGGACAGTACAATGAGCAGTTCTTC.

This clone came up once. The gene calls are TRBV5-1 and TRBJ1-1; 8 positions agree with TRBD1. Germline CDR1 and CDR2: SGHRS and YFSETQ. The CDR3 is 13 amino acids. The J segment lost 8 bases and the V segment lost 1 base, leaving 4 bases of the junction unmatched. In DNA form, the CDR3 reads TGCGCCAGCAGCTTGTTGTGGGACAGGGAAGCTTTCTTT. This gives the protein CASSLLWDREAFF. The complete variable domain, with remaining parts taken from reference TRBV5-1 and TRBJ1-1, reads KAGVTQTPRYLIKTRGQQVTLSCSPISGHRSVSWYQQTPGQGLQFLFEYFSETQRNKGNFPGRFSGRQFSNSRSEMNVSTLELGDSALYLCASSLLWDREAFFGQGTRLTVV.

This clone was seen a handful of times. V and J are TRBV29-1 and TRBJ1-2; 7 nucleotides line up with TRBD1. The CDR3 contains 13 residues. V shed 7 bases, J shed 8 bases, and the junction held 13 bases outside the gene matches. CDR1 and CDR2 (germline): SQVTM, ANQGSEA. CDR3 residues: CSAYRGGIVGYTF. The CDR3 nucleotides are TGCAGCGCCTACAGGGGAGGTATCGTGGGCTACACCTTC. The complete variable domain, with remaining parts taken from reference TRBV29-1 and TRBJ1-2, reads SAVISQKPSRDICQRGTSLTIQCQVDSQVTMMFWYRQQPGQSLTLIATANQGSEATYESGFVIDKFPISRPNLTFSTLTVSNMSPEDSSIYLCSAYRGGIVGYTFGSGTRLTVV.

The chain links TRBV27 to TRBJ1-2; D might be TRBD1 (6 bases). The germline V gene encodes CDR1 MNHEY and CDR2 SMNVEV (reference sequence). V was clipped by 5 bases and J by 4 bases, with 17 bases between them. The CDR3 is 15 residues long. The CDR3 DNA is TGTGCCAGCAGTCTCTCTCCAGGACAGAGCTATGGCTACACCTTC. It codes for CASSLSPGQSYGYTF.

The CDR3, as DNA: TGTGCCAGCAAAAGAGGCGCAGCCTATAACTATGGCTACACCTTC. The encoded protein is CASKRGAAYNYGYTF. The chain couples TRBV6-5 to TRBJ1-2; D remains unclear. Trimming shortened V by 7 bases and J by 1 base, and 16 bases separated the two germline ends. Per germline, CDR1 MNHEY and CDR2 SVGAGI. The CDR3 length is 15 residues.

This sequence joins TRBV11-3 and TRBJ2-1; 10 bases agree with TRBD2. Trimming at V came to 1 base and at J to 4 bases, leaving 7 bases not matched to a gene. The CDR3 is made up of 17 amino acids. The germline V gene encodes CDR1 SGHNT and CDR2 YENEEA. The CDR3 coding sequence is TGTGCCAGCAGCTTAGGAGGAGCGGGGGGGGTATACAATGAGCAGTTCTTC. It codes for CASSLGGAGGVYNEQFF.